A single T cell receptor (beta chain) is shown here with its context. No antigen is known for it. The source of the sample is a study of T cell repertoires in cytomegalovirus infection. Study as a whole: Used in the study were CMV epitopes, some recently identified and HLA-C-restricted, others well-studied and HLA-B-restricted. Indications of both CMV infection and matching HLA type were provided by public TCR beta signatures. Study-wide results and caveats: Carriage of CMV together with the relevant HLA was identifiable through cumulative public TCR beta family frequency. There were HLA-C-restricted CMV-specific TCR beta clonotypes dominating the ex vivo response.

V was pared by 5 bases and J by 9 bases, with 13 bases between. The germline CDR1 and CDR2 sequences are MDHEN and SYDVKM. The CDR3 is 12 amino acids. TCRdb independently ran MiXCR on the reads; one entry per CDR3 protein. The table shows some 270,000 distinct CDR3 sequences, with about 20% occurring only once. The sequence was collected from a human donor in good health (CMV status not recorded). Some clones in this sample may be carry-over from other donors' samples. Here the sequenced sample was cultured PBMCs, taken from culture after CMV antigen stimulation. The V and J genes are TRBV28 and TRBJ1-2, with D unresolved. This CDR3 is CASSPPVFSYTF. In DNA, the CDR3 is TGTGCCAGCAGTCCGCCTGTTTTTAGCTACACCTTC.